A selection of T cell receptor beta chains follows, all from one sample in a study of cytomegalovirus exposure and HLA in healthy donors. Data came from immunoSEQ multiplex PCR; TCRdb stores just in-frame clones and leaves some out. The data hold some 100,000 clones, with about four fifths observed a single time. What was sequenced was PBMCs. These receptors all come from a man younger than 30 in good health and CMV-seronegative. Both conserved end residues are part of each CDR3. The D gene is left open where the match is weak. Clone size is stated in some rows and not others, as once, few, many or a class when expanded.

J gene,clone size,D gene,V gene,CDR3 protein,CDR3 DNA
TRBJ2-7,.,TRBD1,TRBV18,CASSSGTGGFFYEQYF,TGTGCCAGCTCAAGTGGGACAGGTGGGTTCTTCTACGAGCAGTACTTC
TRBJ2-7,.,.,TRBV7-9,CASSPLGGISYEQYF,TGTGCCAGCAGCCCGCTTGGCGGGATCTCCTACGAGCAGTACTTC
TRBJ2-2,.,TRBD2,TRBV19,CASSISGRNTGELFF,TGTGCCAGTAGTATAAGCGGGAGGAACACCGGGGAGCTGTTTTTT
TRBJ2-5,.,TRBD2,TRBV11-3,CASSLTSGRAWETQYF,TGTGCCAGCAGCTTGACTAGCGGGAGGGCCTGGGAGACCCAGTACTTC
TRBJ1-6,.,.,TRBV19,CASSMITGNSPLHF,TGTGCCAGTAGTATGATAACGGGGAATTCACCCCTCCACTTT
TRBJ1-3,.,TRBD1,TRBV5-1,CASSGTGTFSGNTIYF,TGCGCCAGCAGCGGGACAGGGACCTTCTCTGGAAACACCATATATTTT
TRBJ1-2,.,TRBD1,TRBV19,CASSLTGGLNYGYTF,TGTGCCAGTAGTCTCACAGGGGGTTTAAACTATGGCTACACCTTC
TRBJ2-1,once,.,TRBV7-2,CASSFQLGRDEQFF,TGTGCCAGCAGCTTTCAACTAGGGCGGGATGAGCAGTTCTTC
TRBJ2-7,.,.,TRBV6-1,CASRTLVEQYF,TGTGCCAGCAGAACTCTCGTCGAGCAGTACTTC
TRBJ1-2,.,.,TRBV11-2,CASSLVGGNYGYTF,TGTGCCAGCAGCTTAGTGGGAGGAAACTATGGCTACACCTTC
TRBJ1-1,few,.,TRBV6-5,CASRIGLNEAFF,TGTGCCAGCAGGATAGGACTGAATGAAGCTTTCTTT
TRBJ2-7,.,TRBD1,TRBV23-1,CASSQIDGGQDPPTDSYEQYF,TGCGCCAGCAGTCAAATTGATGGGGGACAGGACCCTCCAACTGACTCCTACGAGCAGTACTTC
TRBJ1-5,.,TRBD1,TRBV6-6,CASSYTDRAGQPQHF,TGTGCCAGCAGTTACACAGACAGGGCCGGGCAGCCCCAGCATTTT
TRBJ2-2,.,.,TRBV9,CASKSGNTGELFF,TGTGCCAGCAAGTCCGGGAACACCGGGGAGCTGTTTTTT
TRBJ1-6,.,.,TRBV7-8,CASSPKTSGYNSPLHF,TGTGCCAGCAGCCCCAAGACCAGCGGATATAATTCACCCCTCCACTTT
TRBJ2-3,.,.,TRBV29-1,CSVEIRLPVGNTDTQYF,TGCAGCGTTGAGATACGACTACCCGTCGGAAACACAGATACGCAGTATTTT
TRBJ2-1,.,TRBD1,TRBV30,CAWSVGTGINEQFF,TGTGCCTGGAGTGTAGGGACAGGTATCAATGAGCAGTTCTTC
TRBJ1-6,.,TRBD1,TRBV7-2,CASSRTGTGWNSPLHF,TGTGCCAGCAGCCGTACCGGGACAGGGTGGAATTCACCCCTCCACTTT
TRBJ1-3,.,.,TRBV6-5,CASSSNRPSSGNTIYF,TGTGCCAGCAGTTCGAACAGGCCGAGCTCTGGAAACACCATATATTTT
TRBJ1-4,few,TRBD1,TRBV4-1,CASSRSTGTGEKLFF,TGCGCCAGCAGCCGTTCCACCGGGACAGGCGAAAAACTGTTTTTT
TRBJ1-1,few,TRBD1,TRBV4-1,CASSQVQGAGTEAFF,TGCGCCAGCAGCCAAGTCCAGGGGGCTGGGACTGAAGCTTTCTTT
TRBJ2-5,.,.,TRBV27,CASSFDRHQETQYF,TGTGCCAGCAGTTTCGACAGACACCAAGAGACCCAGTACTTC
TRBJ2-7,.,TRBD1,TRBV6-5,CASSYSQGVVSYEQYF,TGTGCCAGCAGTTACTCCCAGGGGGTGGTTTCCTACGAGCAGTACTTC
TRBJ1-2,.,.,TRBV27,CASRTPTGNYGYTF,TGTGCCAGCAGAACACCCACAGGGAACTATGGCTACACCTTC
TRBJ2-1,.,TRBD2,TRBV5-4,CASSSGTSGRFYNEQFF,TGTGCCAGCAGCTCCGGGACTAGCGGGAGATTCTACAATGAGCAGTTCTTC
TRBJ2-6,.,.,TRBV25-1,CASSESGGANVLTF,TGTGCCAGCAGTGAATCGGGTGGGGCCAACGTCCTGACTTTC
TRBJ1-4,.,TRBD1,TRBV5-1,CASSFSGQALFF,TGCGCCAGCAGCTTCTCGGGACAGGCCCTGTTTTTT
TRBJ1-5,.,.,TRBV23-1,CASSQSKAICNQPQHF,TGCGCCAGCAGTCAATCGAAAGCCATATGCAATCAGCCCCAGCATTTT
TRBJ2-5,.,TRBD2,TRBV7-9,CASSLRTSGAGETQYF,TGTGCCAGCAGCCTCCGAACTAGCGGAGCTGGGGAGACCCAGTACTTC
TRBJ1-1,.,TRBD1,TRBV6-5,CASSSKTGFDTEAFF,TGTGCCAGCAGTTCCAAGACAGGGTTCGACACTGAAGCTTTCTTT
TRBJ2-1,.,TRBD2,TRBV7-8,CASSLTAGANNEQFF,TGTGCCAGCAGCTTAACAGCGGGAGCCAACAATGAGCAGTTCTTC
TRBJ2-7,few,TRBD1,TRBV6-1,CASDGRQTGGWEQYF,TGTGCCAGCGATGGCCGACAGACAGGGGGCTGGGAGCAGTACTTC
TRBJ1-1,.,.,TRBV19,CASSDHRVNTEAFF,TGTGCCAGTAGCGACCACAGGGTGAACACTGAAGCTTTCTTT
TRBJ2-5,.,TRBD2,TRBV2,CASSGEGLGQETQYF,TGTGCCAGCAGTGGGGAGGGGCTTGGCCAAGAGACCCAGTACTTC
TRBJ2-7,.,TRBD1,TRBV5-5,CASSLNRGKHEQYF,TGTGCCAGCAGCTTAAACAGGGGGAAGCACGAGCAGTACTTC
TRBJ2-5,few,.,TRBV28,CASRGAGQETQYF,TGTGCCAGCAGGGGAGCAGGTCAAGAGACCCAGTACTTC
TRBJ1-3,.,TRBD1,TRBV5-1,CASSLAGQRPMENTIYF,TGCGCCAGCAGCTTGGCGGGACAGAGACCCATGGAAAACACCATATATTTT
TRBJ2-5,.,TRBD1,TRBV5-1,CASSSTLGQGQETQYF,TGCGCCAGCAGCTCGACCCTGGGACAGGGGCAAGAGACCCAGTACTTC
TRBJ2-5,.,.,TRBV14,CASSQGQGAGETQYF,TGTGCCAGCAGCCAAGGACAGGGAGCGGGCGAGACCCAGTACTTC
TRBJ2-1,.,TRBD2,TRBV7-9,CASSSLVGTSGSPVF,TGTGCCAGCAGCTCCCTGGTGGGGACTAGCGGGAGTCCGGTCTTC
TRBJ1-1,few,.,TRBV6-5,CASSYPRGEAFF,TGTGCCAGCAGTTACCCCAGAGGTGAAGCTTTCTTT
TRBJ2-1,.,.,TRBV5-1,CASRPTDGGAYNEQFF,TGCGCCAGCAGGCCTACGGACGGGGGTGCCTACAATGAGCAGTTCTTC
TRBJ1-5,.,.,TRBV5-1,CASSYWGLDQPQHF,TGCGCCAGCAGCTATTGGGGGCTGGATCAGCCCCAGCATTTT